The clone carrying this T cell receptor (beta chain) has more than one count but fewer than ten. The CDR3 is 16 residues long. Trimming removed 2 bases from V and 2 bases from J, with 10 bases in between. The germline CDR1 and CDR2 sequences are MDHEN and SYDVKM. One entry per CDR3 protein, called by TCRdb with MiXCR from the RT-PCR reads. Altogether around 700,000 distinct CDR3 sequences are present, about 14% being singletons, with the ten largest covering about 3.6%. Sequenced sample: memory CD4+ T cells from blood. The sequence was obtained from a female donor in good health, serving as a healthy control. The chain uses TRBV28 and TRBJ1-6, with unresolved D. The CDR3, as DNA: TGTGCCAGCAGTTTACCTGCGCCGGCCTATAATTCACCCCTCCACTTT. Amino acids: CASSLPAPAYNSPLHF. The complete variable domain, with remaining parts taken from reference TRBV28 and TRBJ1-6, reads DVKVTQSSRYLVKRTGEKVFLECVQDMDHENMFWYRQDPGLGLRLIYFSYDVKMKEKGDIPEGYSVSREKKERFSLILESASTNQTSMYLCASSLPAPAYNSPLHFGNGTRLTVT.